The 10 T cell receptor beta chains below come from one sample, sequenced in a study of T cell responses to AZD1222 COVID-19 vaccine. Profiled with immunoSEQ multiplex PCR; TCRdb holds only in-frame clones, not every one. The sample carries 150,000 to 200,000 clones, 85% to 95% recorded once. The sample consisted of peripheral blood, taken on day 0 of AZD1222 vaccination. These receptors were taken from an adult in good health.

The J gene is TRBJ1-4, the V gene TRBV7-9; tentative D call: TRBD1 (6 bases). CDR1 is SEHNR, CDR2 FQNEAQ, per germline (reference sequence). V lost 5 bases and J lost 8, with 12 bases in between. This CDR3 has 13 amino acids. CDR3 residues: CASSLRGSEKLFF. CDR3 nucleotides: TGTGCCAGCAGCCTCAGGGGTAGCGAAAAACTGTTTTTT. The full variable domain, completed using reference TRBV7-9 and TRBJ1-4, is DTGVSQNPRHKITKRGQNVTFRCDPISEHNRLYWYRQTLGQGPEFLTYFQNEAQLEKSRLLSDRFSAERPKGSFSTLEIQRTEQGDSAMYLCASSLRGSEKLFFGSGTQLSVL.

The CDR3 protein is CASSLQERNEQFF. CDR3 bases: TGTGCCAGCAGCTTACAGGAGAGAAATGAGCAGTTCTTC. The chain carries TRBV7-2 and TRBJ2-1; no clear D. This CDR3 has 13 residues. V dropped 2 bases and J dropped 7 bases, with 9 bases sitting between them. Germline V gene lookup returns CDR1 SGHTA and CDR2 FQGNSA. The full variable domain, with the rest looked up from reference TRBV7-2 and TRBJ2-1, is GAGVSQSPSNKVTEKGKDVELRCDPISGHTALYWYRQSLGQGLEFLIYFQGNSAPDKSGLPSDRFSAERTGGSVSTLTIQRTQQEDSAVYLCASSLQERNEQFFGPGTRLTVL.

The gene calls are TRBV7-2 and TRBJ2-5; D perhaps matches TRBD2 (6 bases). The V end was cut by 5 bases, the J end by 5 bases, with 18 bases between. The CDR3 spans 15 residues. The germline gives CDR1 SGHTA, CDR2 FQGNSA. The CDR3 loop is CASSQRAGLAETQYF. CDR3 nucleotides: TGTGCCAGCAGCCAACGCGCCGGTCTAGCGGAGACCCAGTACTTC. The whole variable domain, remainder taken from reference TRBV7-2 and TRBJ2-5, is GAGVSQSPSNKVTEKGKDVELRCDPISGHTALYWYRQSLGQGLEFLIYFQGNSAPDKSGLPSDRFSAERTGGSVSTLTIQRTQQEDSAVYLCASSQRAGLAETQYFGPGTRLLVL.

The rearrangement uses TRBV6-5 and TRBJ1-5, with a tentative D call TRBD1 (6 bases). V shed 6 bases and J shed 1 base, with 13 bases lying between them. The CDR3 runs to 15 residues. From germline, CDR1 is MNHEY and CDR2 SVGAGI. CDR3 bases: TGTGCCAGCAGATACCGGGACACAAGCAATCAGCCCCAGCATTTT. Its protein is CASRYRDTSNQPQHF.

Written as DNA, the CDR3 is TGTGCCAGATTATTTCTCAGGGTGAACACTGAAGCTTTCTTT. It translates to CARLFLRVNTEAFF. The rearrangement links TRBV27 to TRBJ1-1; D may be TRBD1 (5 bases). The CDR3 contains 14 residues. Looked up from germline, CDR1 is MNHEY and CDR2 is SMNVEV (reference sequence). The V gene lost 9 bases and the J gene lost 0 bases, with 14 bases spanning the gap.

The chain links TRBV7-2 to TRBJ2-3, with D maybe TRBD2 (6 bases). The CDR3 loop spans 14 amino acids. The germline V gene has CDR1 SGHTA and CDR2 FQGNSA. The V and J ends lost 1 base and 7 bases respectively, with 12 bases between them. The DNA of the CDR3 is TGTGCCAGCAGCTTAGTCGCGGGCGGGAATACGCAGTATTTT. This gives the protein CASSLVAGGNTQYF.

The V call is TRBV27, the J call TRBJ1-6; 8 bases are shared with TRBD1. This CDR3 is built from 16 residues. With 4 bases clipped from V and 5 bases from J, the junction kept 7 bases outside the gene matches. The germline CDR1 and CDR2 sequences are MNHEY and SMNVEV (reference sequence). CDR3 DNA sequence: TGTGCCAGCAGTTCCCTGGTGACAGGGGATAATTCACCCCTCCACTTT. It yields the protein CASSSLVTGDNSPLHF.

The V call is TRBV7-9, the J call TRBJ1-6; D remains unclear. Germline V gene lookup returns CDR1 SEHNR and CDR2 FQNEAQ (reference sequence). The V and J ends lost 2 bases and 10 bases respectively, with 9 bases between them. CDR3 length equals 13 residues. CDR3 protein: CASSLNPDSPLHF. Here the CDR3 DNA reads TGTGCCAGCAGCTTAAACCCCGACTCACCCCTCCACTTT.

This chain uses TRBV11-2 with TRBJ2-7, with TRBD2 matching over 8 bases. V was pared by 3 bases and J by 0 bases, with 13 bases of the junction left unmatched. The CDR3 is made up of 18 amino acids. Germline lookup yields CDR1 SGHAT and CDR2 FQNNGV. CDR3 sequence (DNA): TGTGCCAGCAGCTTCGGGGGGGCGGGGGGCCCAAGCTCCTACGAGCAGTACTTC. Its translation: CASSFGGAGGPSSYEQYF.

The rearrangement uses TRBV4-1 and TRBJ2-1; unclear D gene. Trimming left V 1 base short and J 9 bases short, with 4 bases between. The CDR3 is 11 amino acids. Per germline, CDR1 MGHRA and CDR2 YSYEKL. CDR3 amino acids: CASSQGGEQFF. The CDR3 nucleotides are TGCGCCAGCAGCCAAGGGGGTGAGCAGTTCTTC.